This T cell receptor beta chain was retrieved from a study of cytomegalovirus exposure and HLA in healthy donors. The CDR3 is made up of 16 amino acids. Trimming cost V 0 bases and J 5 bases, with 17 bases left between them. Germline-derived CDR1 and CDR2 are SGHDT and YYEEEE. PCR used 60 Vbeta primers and 13 Jbeta primers. The repertoire was sequenced with immunoSEQ multiplex PCR; TCRdb's copy has only in-frame clones and lacks some. This sample has 100,000 to 150,000 clones, with about 80% found just once. This clone was detected once. Its antigen remains unidentified. Points from the study as a whole: Later analysis identified a missense DCLRE1C variant that was linked to TCR beta V- and J-gene trimming.

Samples came from healthy bone marrow donors. The study sampled nominally healthy donors, though unrecorded immune exposures were likely. Material: PBMCs. The chain links TRBV5-6 to TRBJ2-5, with D tentatively TRBD2 (7 bases). The receptor was isolated from a woman in her fifties or sixties in good health and CMV-seronegative. In nucleotides, the CDR3 is TGTGCCAGCAGCTTGGAATCTAGCGGAGGGGGGGAGACCCAGTACTTC. Protein: CASSLESSGGGETQYF.